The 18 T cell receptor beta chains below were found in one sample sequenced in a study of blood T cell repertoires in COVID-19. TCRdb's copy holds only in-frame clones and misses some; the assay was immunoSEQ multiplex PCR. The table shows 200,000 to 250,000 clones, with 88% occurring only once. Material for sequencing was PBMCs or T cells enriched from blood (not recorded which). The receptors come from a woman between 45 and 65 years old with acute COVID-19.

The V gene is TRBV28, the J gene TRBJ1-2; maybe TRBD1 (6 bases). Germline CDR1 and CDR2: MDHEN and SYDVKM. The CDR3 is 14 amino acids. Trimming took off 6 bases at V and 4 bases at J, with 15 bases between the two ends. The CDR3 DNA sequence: TGTGCCAGCAGAACACCACAGGGAGCCTATGGCTACACCTTC. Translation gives CASRTPQGAYGYTF.

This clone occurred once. The CDR3 is CASSSDDDRTGGLHEQYF. Here the CDR3 DNA reads TGTGCCAGCAGCTCAGACGATGACCGGACAGGGGGATTACACGAGCAGTACTTC. The chain is built from TRBV11-3 and TRBJ2-7, with 10 nucleotides matching TRBD1. Germline V lookup: CDR1 SGHNT, CDR2 YENEEA. With 4 bases clipped from V and 5 bases from J, the junction kept 17 bases outside the gene matches. The CDR3 covers 18 residues.

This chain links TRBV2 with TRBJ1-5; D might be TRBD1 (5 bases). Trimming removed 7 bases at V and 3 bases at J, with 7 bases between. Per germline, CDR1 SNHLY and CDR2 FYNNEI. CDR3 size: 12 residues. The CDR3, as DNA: TGTGCCAGCATGACAGACAATCAGCCCCAGCATTTT. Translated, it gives CASMTDNQPQHF.

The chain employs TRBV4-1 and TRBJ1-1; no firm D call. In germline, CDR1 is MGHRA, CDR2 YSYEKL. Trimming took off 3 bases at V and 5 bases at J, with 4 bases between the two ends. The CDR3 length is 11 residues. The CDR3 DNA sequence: TGCGCCAGCAGCCAGAGGACTGAAGCTTTCTTT. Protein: CASSQRTEAFF.

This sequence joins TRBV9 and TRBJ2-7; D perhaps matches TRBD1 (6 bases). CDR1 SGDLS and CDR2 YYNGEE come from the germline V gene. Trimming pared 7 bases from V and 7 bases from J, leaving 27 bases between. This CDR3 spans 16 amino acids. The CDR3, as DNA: TGTGCCAGCTCATGGAGAAGGGGGAATCCTACGGGGGAGCAGTACTTC. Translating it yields CASSWRRGNPTGEQYF.

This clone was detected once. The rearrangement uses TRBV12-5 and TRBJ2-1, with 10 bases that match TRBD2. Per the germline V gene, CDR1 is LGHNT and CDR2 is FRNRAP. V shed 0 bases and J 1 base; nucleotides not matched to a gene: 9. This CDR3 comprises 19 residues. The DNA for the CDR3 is TGTGCTAGTGGTTTGGTGCCTCTCGGACTAGCGGAGTCCTACAATGAGCAGTTCTTC. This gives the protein CASGLVPLGLAESYNEQFF.

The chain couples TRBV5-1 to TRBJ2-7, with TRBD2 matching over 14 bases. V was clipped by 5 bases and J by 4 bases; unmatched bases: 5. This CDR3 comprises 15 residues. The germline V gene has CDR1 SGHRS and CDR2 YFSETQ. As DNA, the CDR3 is TGCGCCAGCAGAAGACTAGCGGGAGGGGATTACGAGCAGTACTTC. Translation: CASRRLAGGDYEQYF. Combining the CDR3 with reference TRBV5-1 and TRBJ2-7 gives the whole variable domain KAGVTQTPRYLIKTRGQQVTLSCSPISGHRSVSWYQQTPGQGLQFLFEYFSETQRNKGNFPGRFSGRQFSNSRSEMNVSTLELGDSALYLCASRRLAGGDYEQYFGPGTRLTVT.

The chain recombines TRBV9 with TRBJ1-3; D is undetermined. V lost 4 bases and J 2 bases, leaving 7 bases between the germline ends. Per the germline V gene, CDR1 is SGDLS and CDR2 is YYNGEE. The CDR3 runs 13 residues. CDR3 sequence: CASSPEAGNTIYF. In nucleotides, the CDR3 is TGTGCCAGCAGCCCCGAGGCTGGAAACACCATATATTTT. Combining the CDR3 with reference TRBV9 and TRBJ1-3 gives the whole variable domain DSGVTQTPKHLITATGQRVTLRCSPRSGDLSVYWYQQSLDQGLQFLIQYYNGEERAKGNILERFSAQQFPDLHSELNLSSLELGDSALYFCASSPEAGNTIYFGEGSWLTVV.

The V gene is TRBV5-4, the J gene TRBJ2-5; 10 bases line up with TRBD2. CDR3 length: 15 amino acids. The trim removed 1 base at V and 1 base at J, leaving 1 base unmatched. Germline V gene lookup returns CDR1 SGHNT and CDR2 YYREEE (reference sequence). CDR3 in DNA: TGTGCCAGCAGCTTGACTAGCGGGATCCAAGAGACCCAGTACTTC. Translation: CASSLTSGIQETQYF.

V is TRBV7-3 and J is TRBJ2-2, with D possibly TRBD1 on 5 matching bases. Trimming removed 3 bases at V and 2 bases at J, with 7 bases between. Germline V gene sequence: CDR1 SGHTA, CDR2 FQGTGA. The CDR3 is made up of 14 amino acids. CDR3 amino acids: CASSLGHNTGELFF. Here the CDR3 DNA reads TGTGCCAGCAGCTTGGGGCACAACACCGGGGAGCTGTTTTTT.

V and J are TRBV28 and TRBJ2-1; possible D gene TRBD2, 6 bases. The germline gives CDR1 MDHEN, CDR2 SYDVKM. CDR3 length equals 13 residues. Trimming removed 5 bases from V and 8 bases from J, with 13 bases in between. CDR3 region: CASSPRLGHEQFF. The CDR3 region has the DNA TGTGCCAGCAGTCCAAGACTAGGCCATGAGCAGTTCTTC.

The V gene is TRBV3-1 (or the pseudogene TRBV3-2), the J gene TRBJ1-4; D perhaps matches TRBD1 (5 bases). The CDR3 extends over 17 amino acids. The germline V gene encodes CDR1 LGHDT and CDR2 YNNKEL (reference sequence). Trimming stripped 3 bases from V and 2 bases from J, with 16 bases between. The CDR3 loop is CASSHWGNQGTNEKLFF. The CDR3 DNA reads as TGTGCCAGCAGCCACTGGGGCAATCAGGGTACTAATGAAAAACTGTTTTTT.

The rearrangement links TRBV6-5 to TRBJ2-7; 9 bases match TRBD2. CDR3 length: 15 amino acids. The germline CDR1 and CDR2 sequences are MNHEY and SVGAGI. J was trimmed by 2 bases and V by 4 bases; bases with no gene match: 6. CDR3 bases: TGTGCCAGCAGTTTATCCCCTAGCGGGGCCTACGAGCAGTACTTC. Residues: CASSLSPSGAYEQYF.

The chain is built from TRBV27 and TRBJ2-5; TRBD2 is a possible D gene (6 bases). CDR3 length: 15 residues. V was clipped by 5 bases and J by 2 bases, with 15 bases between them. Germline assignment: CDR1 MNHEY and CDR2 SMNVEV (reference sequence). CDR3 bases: TGTGCCAGCAGTCTCTCCGGGACTTTACAAGAGACCCAGTACTTC. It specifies CASSLSGTLQETQYF.

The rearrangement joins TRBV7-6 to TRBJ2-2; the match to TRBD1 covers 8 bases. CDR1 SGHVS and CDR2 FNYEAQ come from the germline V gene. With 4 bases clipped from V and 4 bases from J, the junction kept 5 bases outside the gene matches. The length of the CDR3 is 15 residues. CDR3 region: CASSSQGAGTGELFF. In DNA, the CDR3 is TGTGCCAGCAGCTCGCAGGGGGCCGGCACCGGGGAGCTGTTTTTT.

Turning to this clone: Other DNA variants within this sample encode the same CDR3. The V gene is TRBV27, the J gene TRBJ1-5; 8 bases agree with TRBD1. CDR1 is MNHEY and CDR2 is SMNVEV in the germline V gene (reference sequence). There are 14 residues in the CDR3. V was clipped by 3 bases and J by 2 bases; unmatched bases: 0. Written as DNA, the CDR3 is TGTGCCAGCAGTTTGGGACAGGGCAATCAGCCCCAGCATTTT. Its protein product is CASSLGQGNQPQHF.

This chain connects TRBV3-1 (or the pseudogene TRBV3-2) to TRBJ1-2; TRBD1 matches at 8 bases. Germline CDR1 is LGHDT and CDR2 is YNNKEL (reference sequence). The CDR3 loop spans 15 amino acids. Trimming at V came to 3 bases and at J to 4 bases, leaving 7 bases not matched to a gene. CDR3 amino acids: CASSQLWDRFYGYTF. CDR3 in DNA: TGTGCCAGCAGCCAGCTCTGGGACAGGTTCTATGGCTACACCTTC.

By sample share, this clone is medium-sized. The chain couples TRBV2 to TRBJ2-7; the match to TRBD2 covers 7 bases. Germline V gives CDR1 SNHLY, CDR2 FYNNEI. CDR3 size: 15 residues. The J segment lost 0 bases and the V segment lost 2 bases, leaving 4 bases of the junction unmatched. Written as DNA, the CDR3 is TGTGCCAGCAGTGAATGGGGGGGAATCTCCTACGAGCAGTACTTC. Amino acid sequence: CASSEWGGISYEQYF. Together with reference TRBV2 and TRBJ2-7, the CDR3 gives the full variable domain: EPEVTQTPSHQVTQMGQEVILRCVPISNHLYFYWYRQILGQKVEFLVSFYNNEISEKSEIFDDQFSVERPDGSNFTLKIRSTKLEDSAMYFCASSEWGGISYEQYFGPGTRLTVT.